This TCR beta chain was captured in a study of T cell responses to AZD1222 COVID-19 vaccine (dated by TCRdb to 2020 to 2023). For the wider study: AZD1222 recipients given second doses at about 4 weeks or at about 12 weeks were pooled, since spike-specific TCR depth and breadth were not found to differ between the two schedules. TCR sequencing was performed for over 230 trial participants, of whom 200 to 210 were given two doses of AZD1222 and 26 were given two doses of MenACWY control vaccine. Trial participants were enrolled into age subgroups of 18-55, 56-69 and 70-plus years, which contained 148, 28 and 57 TCR-sequenced participants, respectively. The investigation overall reported the following: The 56-69-year group was small, and its depth increase did not reach significance, likely because of low power. Participants were mostly white British and included more females than males, and it was suggested by the authors that clonal diversity may have been underestimated. Reportedly, almost half of the unique spike-specific TCRs recognized epitopes lying outside the regions that are mutated in the B.1.351 and B.1.1.7 variants. The whole spike protein was spanned by vaccine-associated CD4 TCRs, and dominant responses were seen in regions 160-218 and 743-854. No day 14 peak-response samples were available, so repertoires were characterized only after the peak T cell response. After two AZD1222 doses, spike-specific TCR breadth and depth were significantly higher than at day 0 and than in MenACWY recipients. Conclusions about previously exposed vaccinees were limited because only six AZD1222 recipients were SARS-CoV-2 seropositive at baseline.

The sample's time point label, decoded: baseline before first vaccination. Vaccinee samples were obtained from the UK trials COV001 and COV002, which included a single-blind randomized controlled phase 2/3 trial of AZD1222 (ChAdOx1 nCoV-19) in healthy adults. For TCRbeta chain sequencing, PBMC samples from trial participants were taken at day 0 and at day 28 after the second dose. Ends trimmed: V by 3 bases, J by 7 bases; bases unmatched to a gene: 3. According to the germline V gene (reference sequence), CDR1 reads SGHNT and CDR2 reads YYREEE. The CDR3 goes from the cysteine to the phenylalanine over 15 residues. Solely the CDR3 DNA is kept, with 45 bases framed from the first base. Remarks on this clone: Its antigen has not been determined. No per-base quality is available; no much larger clone lies one base away.

The CDR3 regions of human TCRbeta chains were analyzed by immunosequencing. As for the original processing: TCRs in the repertoires were matched against a reference library of SARS-CoV-2-specific TCRs that had been generated with the MIRA antigen-specificity platform. Breadth meant the fraction of unique TCRs that were SARS-CoV-2-associated, whereas depth meant the fraction of total T cells that were SARS-CoV-2-associated. Each spike-specific TCR was assigned to its reactive spike region and to a CD4 or CD8 class using the MIRA data. Log10-transformed breadth and depth values were compared by one-way ANOVA with Sidak's multiple comparisons tests. TCRdb took over this immuneACCESS table, retaining in-frame rearrangements with V and J assigned. Such tables are incomplete; in checked studies, under half of the missing clones stem from an unresolved V gene, and the remainder is unexplained. V and J calls and clone size come straight from that table; D and trimming were deduced from the DNA. This sample lists 120,000 to 150,000 clones; about 90% were detected once. Of the sample, less than 5.5% is held by the ten largest clones.

This receptor was obtained from an adult in good health. The source was peripheral blood, collected on day 0 of AZD1222 vaccination. The chain is encoded by TRBV5-4 joined to TRBJ2-2; the junction holds 13 bases that match TRBD2. For the CDR3, the sequence is CASSSRTSGGGELFF. In nucleotide form, the sequence is TGTGCCAGCAGCTCCAGGACTAGCGGGGGCGGGGAGCTGTTTTTT.